This TCR beta chain comes out of a study of cytomegalovirus exposure and HLA in healthy donors. Study-level information: From HLA-typed donors, an early data release held approximately 85 million unique TCRs.

Note on this clone: Its matching antigen is unknown.

Findings of the study overall: Per a prior analysis, the majority of TCR beta V segments were productive roughly 87% or roughly 30% of the time. Researchers counted around 180 TCR beta chains as cytomegalovirus-associated.

PCR used 60 Vbeta primers and 13 Jbeta primers. Here immunoSEQ multiplex PCR was the method, and the copy in TCRdb shows in-frame clones only, minus some. The sample yields about 160,000 clones, over 65% seen once. Healthy bone marrow donors supplied every sample. The CDR3 runs 14 residues. CDR1 is SGHTA, CDR2 FQGNSA, per germline. V was clipped by 5 bases and J by 9 bases; unmatched bases: 10. The TCR originated in a female donor in good health and CMV-seronegative. The chain employs TRBV7-2 and TRBJ1-5; 7 nucleotides line up with TRBD1. The specimen was PBMCs. CDR3 amino acids: CASSGQANAGPQHF. DNA for the CDR3: TGTGCCAGCAGCGGACAGGCCAACGCGGGGCCCCAGCATTTT.